The clone carrying this TCR beta chain turned up a few times. Antigen unknown. Trimming cost V 2 bases and J 9 bases, with 8 bases left between them. This CDR3 has 12 amino acids. The germline CDR1 and CDR2 sequences are GTSNPN and SVGIG (reference sequence). These data come from a study of OX40 agonist ivuxolimab in advanced cancers. Study details: As their treatment, patients were administered ivuxolimab, an agonistic anti-OX40 (CD134) antibody. Earlier treatment with anti-PD-1, anti-PD-L1 or anti-CTLA-4 was permitted, and under 50% had received some. Whole-study findings and limits: In the 0.1 to 3.0 mg/kg range, CD4+ and CD8+ blood T cells had expanded clonally by week 6.

The method was immunoSEQ multiplex PCR; TCRdb's version includes in-frame clones alone and lacks a portion of them. The data hold under 85,000 clones, with approximately 81% observed a single time. The sequencing used CD4+ or CD8+ T cells sorted from blood, collected in a trial of the OX40 agonist ivuxolimab. The origin of this receptor is an adult with an advanced solid tumor such as melanoma, head and neck, liver or kidney cancer. V and J are TRBV30 and TRBJ1-6; no firm D call. CDR3 residues: CAWSPVISPLHF. Here the CDR3 DNA reads TGTGCCTGGAGTCCAGTTATTTCACCCCTCCACTTT.